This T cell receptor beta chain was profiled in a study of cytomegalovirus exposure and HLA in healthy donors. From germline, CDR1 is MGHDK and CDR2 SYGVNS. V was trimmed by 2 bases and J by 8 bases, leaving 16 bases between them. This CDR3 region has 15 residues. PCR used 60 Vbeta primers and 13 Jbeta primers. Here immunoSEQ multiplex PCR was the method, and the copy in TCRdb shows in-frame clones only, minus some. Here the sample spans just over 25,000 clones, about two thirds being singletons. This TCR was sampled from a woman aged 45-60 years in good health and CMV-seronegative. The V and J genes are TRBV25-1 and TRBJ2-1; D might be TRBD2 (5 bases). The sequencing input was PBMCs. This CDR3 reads CASSELRAAGDEQFF. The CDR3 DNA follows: TGTGCCAGCAGTGAACTGAGGGCCGCTGGGGATGAGCAGTTCTTC.